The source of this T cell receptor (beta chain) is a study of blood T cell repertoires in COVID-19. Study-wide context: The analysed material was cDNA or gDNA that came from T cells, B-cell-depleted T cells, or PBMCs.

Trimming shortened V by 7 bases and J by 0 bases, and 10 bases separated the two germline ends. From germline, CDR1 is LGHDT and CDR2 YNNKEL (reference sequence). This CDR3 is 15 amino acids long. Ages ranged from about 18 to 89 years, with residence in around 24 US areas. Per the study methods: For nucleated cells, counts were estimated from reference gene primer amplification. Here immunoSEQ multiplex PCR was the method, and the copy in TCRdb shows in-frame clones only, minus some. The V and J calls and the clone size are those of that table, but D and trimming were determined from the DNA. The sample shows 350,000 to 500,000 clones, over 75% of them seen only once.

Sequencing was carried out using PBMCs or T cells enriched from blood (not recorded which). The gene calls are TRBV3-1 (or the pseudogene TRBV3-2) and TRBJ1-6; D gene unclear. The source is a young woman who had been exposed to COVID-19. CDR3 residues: CASNPTSSYNSPLHF. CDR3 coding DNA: TGTGCCAGCAACCCTACGAGCTCCTATAATTCACCCCTCCACTTT.